These T cell receptor beta chains were read from a single sample in a study of OX40 agonist ivuxolimab in advanced cancers. Only in-frame clones appear in the TCRdb table, and some are missing; sequencing was by immunoSEQ multiplex PCR. The data hold tens of thousands of clones, with 85% observed a single time. The sample was CD4+ or CD8+ T cells sorted from blood, taken in a trial of the OX40 agonist ivuxolimab. These receptors were collected from an adult with an advanced solid tumor such as melanoma, head and neck, liver or kidney cancer. CDR3s include the opening cysteine and the closing phenylalanine or tryptophan. Each record gives: clone size, V gene, J gene, D gene, CDR3 DNA, CDR3 protein. D genes are given only for firm matches. The size of a clone is reported for some rows only, either as once, few or many, or as a class for expanded clones.

>NA|TRBV5-5|TRBJ1-3|TRBD1
TGTGCCAGCAGCTTGAAAGGGACAGGGGTGGCGGGAAACACCATATATTTT
CASSLKGTGVAGNTIYF
>NA|TRBV6-6|TRBJ2-7|TRBD1
TGTGCCAGCAGTTTGGGACAGGGATACAACGAGCAGTACTTC
CASSLGQGYNEQYF
>once|TRBV28|TRBJ1-5|NA
TGTGCCAGCCATGAGGGGCCTCAGCCCCAGCATTTT
CASHEGPQPQHF
>NA|TRBV5-1|TRBJ1-3|NA
TGCGCCAGCAGCTTGGGAGAGTCTGGAAACACCATATATTTT
CASSLGESGNTIYF
>NA|TRBV13|TRBJ1-5|NA
TGTGCCAGCAGCTTAAGGGATAGCAATCAGCCCCAGCATTTT
CASSLRDSNQPQHF
>NA|TRBV2|TRBJ2-7|NA
TGTGCCAGCAGTGATGTCAGGTTCGGCTCCGACTACGAGCAGTACTTC
CASSDVRFGSDYEQYF
>NA|TRBV5-6|TRBJ2-5|TRBD2
TGTGCCAGCAGCCCGCGGACTAGCGGGAGACAAGAGACCCAGTACTTC
CASSPRTSGRQETQYF
>NA|TRBV5-4|TRBJ2-7|NA
TGTGCCAGCAGCCAGAACTACGAGCAGTACTTC
CASSQNYEQYF
>few|TRBV6-1|TRBJ2-7|NA
TGTGCCAGCATGCGTTTCGAGCAGTACTTC
CASMRFEQYF
>NA|TRBV19|TRBJ2-3|TRBD2
TGTGCCAGTAGTATTTCGACTAGCAGGGCAGATACGCAGTATTTT
CASSISTSRADTQYF
>NA|TRBV19|TRBJ2-3|NA
TGTGCCAGTAGTGGAGGACTTACAGATACGCAGTATTTT
CASSGGLTDTQYF
>NA|TRBV5-1|TRBJ1-3|NA
TGCGCCAGCAGCTTCTCGGGGGAGCGCTCTGGAAACACCATATATTTT
CASSFSGERSGNTIYF
>NA|TRBV5-1|TRBJ1-1|TRBD1
TGCGCCAGCAGCTTGGGGGACAGGGGTGTCACTGAAGCTTTCTTT
CASSLGDRGVTEAFF
>NA|TRBV6-5|TRBJ2-1|NA
TGTGCCAGCAGAGAGACAGGCTCCTACAATGAGCAGTTCTTC
CASRETGSYNEQFF
>NA|TRBV9|TRBJ2-1|TRBD2
TGTGCCAGCAGCAGTCGACTAAGCGGGAGGCCCGCCTACAATGAGCAGTTCTTC
CASSSRLSGRPAYNEQFF
>NA|TRBV2|TRBJ2-4|TRBD1
TGTGCCAGCAGGACAGGGGGTGCCAAAAACATTCAGTACTTC
CASRTGGAKNIQYF